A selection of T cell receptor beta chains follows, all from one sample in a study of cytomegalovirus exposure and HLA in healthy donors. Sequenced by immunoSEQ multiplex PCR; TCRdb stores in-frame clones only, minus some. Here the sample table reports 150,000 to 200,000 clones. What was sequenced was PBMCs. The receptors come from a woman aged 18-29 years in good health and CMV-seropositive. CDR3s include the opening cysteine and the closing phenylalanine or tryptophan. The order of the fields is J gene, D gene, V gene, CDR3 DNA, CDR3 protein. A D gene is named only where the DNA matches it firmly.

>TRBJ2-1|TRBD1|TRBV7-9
TGTGCCAGCAGCCAAAGGACCGGGACAGGTCTGTACAATGAGCAGTTCTTC
CASSQRTGTGLYNEQFF
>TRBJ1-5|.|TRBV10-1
TGCGCCAGCAGTGACGCATCACAGGGTTCTCAACAGCCCCAGCATTTT
CASSDASQGSQQPQHF
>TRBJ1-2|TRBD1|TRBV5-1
TGCGCCAGCAGCTCCGGGACAGGGGTTTCTGGCTATGGCTACACCTTC
CASSSGTGVSGYGYTF
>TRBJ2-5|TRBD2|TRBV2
TGTGCCAGCAGTGTGGGTCTAGCGGGAGGAGAGACCCAGTACTTC
CASSVGLAGGETQYF
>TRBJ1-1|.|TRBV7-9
TGTGCCAGCAGCTTTACAGCTGAAGCTTTCTTT
CASSFTAEAFF
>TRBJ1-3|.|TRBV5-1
TGCGCCAGCAGCTCTGACAGCCTTGGAAACACCATATATTTT
CASSSDSLGNTIYF
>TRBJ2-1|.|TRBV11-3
TGTGCCAGCAGCTGGGCCGATGAGCAGTTCTTC
CASSWADEQFF
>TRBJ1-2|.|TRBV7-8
TGTGCCAGCAGCTTAGCGCTGGGGGCCGTCTATGGCTACACCTTC
CASSLALGAVYGYTF
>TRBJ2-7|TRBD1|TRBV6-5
TGTGCCAGCAGGCTATATAACAGGGGGCTATACGAGCAGTACTTC
CASRLYNRGLYEQYF
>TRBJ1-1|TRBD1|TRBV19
TGTGCCAGTAGTGCCTACCCGGGACAGGGGGCGGGGATCACTGAAGCTTTCTTT
CASSAYPGQGAGITEAFF
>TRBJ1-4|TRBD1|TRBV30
TGTGCCTGGAGTCGACAGGGGCAGAGTGAAAAACTGTTTTTT
CAWSRQGQSEKLFF
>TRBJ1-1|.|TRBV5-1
TGCGCCAGCAGCTTGTATAGGAACACTGAAGCTTTCTTT
CASSLYRNTEAFF
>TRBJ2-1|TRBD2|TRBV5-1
TGCGCCAGCAGCTTGGCGGGGGGAAACTACAATGAGCAGTTCTTC
CASSLAGGNYNEQFF
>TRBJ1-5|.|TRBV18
TGTGCCAGCTCAGAGACAGATTATCAGCCCCAGCATTTT
CASSETDYQPQHF